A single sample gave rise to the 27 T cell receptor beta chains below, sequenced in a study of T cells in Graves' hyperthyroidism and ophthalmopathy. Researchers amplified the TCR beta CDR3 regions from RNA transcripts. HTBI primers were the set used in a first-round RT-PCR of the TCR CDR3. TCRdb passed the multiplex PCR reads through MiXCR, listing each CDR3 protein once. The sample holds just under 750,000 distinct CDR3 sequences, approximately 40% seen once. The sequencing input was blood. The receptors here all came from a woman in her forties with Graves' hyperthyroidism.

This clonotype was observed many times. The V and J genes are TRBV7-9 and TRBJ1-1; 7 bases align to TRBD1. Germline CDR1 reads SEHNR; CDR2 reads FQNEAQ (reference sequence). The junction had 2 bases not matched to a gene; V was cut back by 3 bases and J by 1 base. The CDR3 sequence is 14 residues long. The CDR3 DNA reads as TGTGCCAGCAGCTTCGGGGACAGGAACACTGAAGCTTTCTTT. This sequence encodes CASSFGDRNTEAFF.

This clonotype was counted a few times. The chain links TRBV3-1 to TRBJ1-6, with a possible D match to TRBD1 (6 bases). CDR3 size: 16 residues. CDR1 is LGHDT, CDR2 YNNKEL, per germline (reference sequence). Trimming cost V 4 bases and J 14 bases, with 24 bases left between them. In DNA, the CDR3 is TGTGCCAGCAGCCCGGACGGAGGACAGAGGTTGAAGACCCTCCACTTT. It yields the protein CASSPDGGQRLKTLHF.

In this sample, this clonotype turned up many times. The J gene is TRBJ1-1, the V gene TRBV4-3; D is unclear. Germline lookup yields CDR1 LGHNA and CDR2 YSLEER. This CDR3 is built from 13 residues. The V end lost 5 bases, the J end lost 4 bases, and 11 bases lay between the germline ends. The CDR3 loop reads CASSSYGVTEAFF. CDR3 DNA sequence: TGCGCCAGCAGCTCGTACGGGGTCACTGAAGCTTTCTTT.

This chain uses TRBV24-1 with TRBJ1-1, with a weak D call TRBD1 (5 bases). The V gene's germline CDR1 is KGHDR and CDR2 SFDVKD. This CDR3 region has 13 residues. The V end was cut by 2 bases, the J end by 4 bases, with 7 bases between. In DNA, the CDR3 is TGTGCCACCAGTGATTACGGGGGCACTGAAGCTTTCTTT. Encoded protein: CATSDYGGTEAFF.

The chain's CDR3 is CASLDRATEAFF. As DNA, the CDR3 is TGCGCCAGCCTGGACAGGGCCACTGAAGCTTTCTTT. The V call is TRBV10-2, the J call TRBJ1-1; the match to TRBD1 covers 8 bases. In germline, CDR1 is WSHSY, CDR2 SAAADI. The CDR3 length is 12 residues. The junction had 3 bases not matched to a gene; V was cut back by 8 bases and J by 4 bases.

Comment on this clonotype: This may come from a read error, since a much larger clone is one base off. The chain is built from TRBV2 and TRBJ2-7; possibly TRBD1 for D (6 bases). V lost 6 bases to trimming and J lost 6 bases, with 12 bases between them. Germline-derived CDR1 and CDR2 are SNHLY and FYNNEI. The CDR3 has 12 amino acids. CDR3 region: CASSPDRPEQYF. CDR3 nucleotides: TGTGCCAGCAGCCCTGACAGGCCCGAGCAGTACTTC. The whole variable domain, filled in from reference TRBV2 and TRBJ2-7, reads EPEVTQTPSHQVTQMGQEVILRCVPISNHLYFYWYRQILGQKVEFLVSFYNNEISEKSEIFDDQFSVERPDGSNFTLKIRSTKLEDSAMYFCASSPDRPEQYFGPGTRLTVT.

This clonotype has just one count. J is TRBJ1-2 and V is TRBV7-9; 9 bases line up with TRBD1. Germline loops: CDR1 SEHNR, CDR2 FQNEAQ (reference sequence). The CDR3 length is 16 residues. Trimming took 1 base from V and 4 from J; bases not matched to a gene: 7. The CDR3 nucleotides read TGTGCCAGCAGCTTAGGAGGGACAGGGAGAAGCTATGGCTACACCTTC. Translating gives CASSLGGTGRSYGYTF.

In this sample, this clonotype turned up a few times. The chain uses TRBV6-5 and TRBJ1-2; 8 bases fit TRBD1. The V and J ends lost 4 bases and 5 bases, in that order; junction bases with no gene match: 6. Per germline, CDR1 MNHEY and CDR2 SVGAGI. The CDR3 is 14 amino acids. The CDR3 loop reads CASSLTGAIYGYTF. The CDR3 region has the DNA TGTGCCAGCAGTTTGACAGGGGCAATTTATGGCTACACCTTC.

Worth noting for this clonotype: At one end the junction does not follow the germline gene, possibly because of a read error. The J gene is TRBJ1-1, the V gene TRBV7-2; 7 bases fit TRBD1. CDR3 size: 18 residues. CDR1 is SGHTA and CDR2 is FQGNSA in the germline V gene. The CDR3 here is CASSQEPPGTAVRTEAFF. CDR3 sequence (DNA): TGCGCCAGCAGCCAAGAACCTCCCGGGACAGCGGTGAGGACTGAAGCTTTCTTT.

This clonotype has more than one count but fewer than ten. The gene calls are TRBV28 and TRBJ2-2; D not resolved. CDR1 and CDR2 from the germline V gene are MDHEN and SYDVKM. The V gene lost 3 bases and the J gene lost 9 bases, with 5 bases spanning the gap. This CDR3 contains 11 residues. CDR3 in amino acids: CASSFRRELFF. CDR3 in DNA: TGTGCCAGCAGTTTTAGGCGGGAGCTGTTTTTT.

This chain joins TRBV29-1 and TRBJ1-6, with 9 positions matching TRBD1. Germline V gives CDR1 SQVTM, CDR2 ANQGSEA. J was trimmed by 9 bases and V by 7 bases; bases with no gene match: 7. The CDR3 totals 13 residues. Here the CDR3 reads CSGGDRDRSPLHF. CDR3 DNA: TGCAGCGGAGGGGACAGGGACCGTTCACCCCTCCACTTT.

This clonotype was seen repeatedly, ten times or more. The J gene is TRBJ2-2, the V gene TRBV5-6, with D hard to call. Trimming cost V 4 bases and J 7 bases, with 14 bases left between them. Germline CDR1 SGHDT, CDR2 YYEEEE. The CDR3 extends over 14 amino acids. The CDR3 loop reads CASSEPSRGGELFF. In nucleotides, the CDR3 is TGTGCCAGCAGCGAGCCGTCCAGAGGCGGGGAGCTGTTTTTT.

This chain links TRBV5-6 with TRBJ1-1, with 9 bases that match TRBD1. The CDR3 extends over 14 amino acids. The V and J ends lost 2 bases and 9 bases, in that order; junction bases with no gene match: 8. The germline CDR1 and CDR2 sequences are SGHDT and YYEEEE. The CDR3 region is CASSLPGQGLKAFF. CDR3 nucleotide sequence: TGTGCCAGCAGCTTACCGGGACAGGGTTTGAAAGCTTTCTTT.

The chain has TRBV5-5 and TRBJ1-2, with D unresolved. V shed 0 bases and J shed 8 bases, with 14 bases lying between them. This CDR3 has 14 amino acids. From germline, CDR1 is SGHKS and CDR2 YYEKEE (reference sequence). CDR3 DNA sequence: TGTGCCAGCAGCTTGGTTGGCGGACCTTGGGGCTACACCTTC. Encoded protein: CASSLVGGPWGYTF. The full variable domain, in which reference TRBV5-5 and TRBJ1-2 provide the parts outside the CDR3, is DAGVTQSPTHLIKTRGQQVTLRCSPISGHKSVSWYQQVLGQGPQFIFQYYEKEERGRGNFPDRFSARQFPNYSSELNVNALLLGDSALYLCASSLVGGPWGYTFGSGTRLTVV.

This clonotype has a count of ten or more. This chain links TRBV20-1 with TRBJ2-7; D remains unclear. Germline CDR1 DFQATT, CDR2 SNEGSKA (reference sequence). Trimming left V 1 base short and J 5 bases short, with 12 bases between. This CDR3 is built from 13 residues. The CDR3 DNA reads TGCAGTGCTAGAGGAACTGCTCCCCACGAGCAGTACTTC. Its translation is CSARGTAPHEQYF.

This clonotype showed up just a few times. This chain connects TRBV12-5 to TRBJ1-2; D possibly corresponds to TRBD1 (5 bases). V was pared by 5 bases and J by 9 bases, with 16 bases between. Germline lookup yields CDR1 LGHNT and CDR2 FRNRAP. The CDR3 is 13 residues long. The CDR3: CASGIGTPRSYTF. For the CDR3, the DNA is TGTGCTAGTGGTATCGGGACTCCGAGGAGCTACACCTTC. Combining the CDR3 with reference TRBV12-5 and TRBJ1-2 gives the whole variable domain DARVTQTPRHKVTEMGQEVTMRCQPILGHNTVFWYRQTMMQGLELLAYFRNRAPLDDSGMPKDRFSAEMPDATLATLKIQPSEPRDSAVYFCASGIGTPRSYTFGSGTRLTVV.

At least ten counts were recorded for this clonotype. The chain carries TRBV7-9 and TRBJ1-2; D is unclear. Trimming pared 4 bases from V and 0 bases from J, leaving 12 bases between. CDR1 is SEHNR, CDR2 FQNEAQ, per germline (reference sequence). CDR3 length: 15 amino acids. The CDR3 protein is CASSSEPYSNYGYTF. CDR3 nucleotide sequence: TGTGCCAGCAGCTCGGAACCCTACTCTAACTATGGCTACACCTTC.

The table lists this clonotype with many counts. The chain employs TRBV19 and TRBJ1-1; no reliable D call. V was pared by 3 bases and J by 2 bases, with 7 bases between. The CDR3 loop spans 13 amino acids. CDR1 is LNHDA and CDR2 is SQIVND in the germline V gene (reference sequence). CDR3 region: CASSIGSNTEAFF. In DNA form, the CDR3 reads TGTGCCAGTAGTATCGGCAGCAACACTGAAGCTTTCTTT.

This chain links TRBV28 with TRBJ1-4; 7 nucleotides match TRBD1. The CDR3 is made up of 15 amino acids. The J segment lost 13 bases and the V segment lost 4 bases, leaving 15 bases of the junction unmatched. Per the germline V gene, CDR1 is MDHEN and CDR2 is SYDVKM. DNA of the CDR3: TGTGCCAGCAGTTCCCAGACAGGGACCCCAATCTTACTGTTTTTT. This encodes CASSSQTGTPILLFF.

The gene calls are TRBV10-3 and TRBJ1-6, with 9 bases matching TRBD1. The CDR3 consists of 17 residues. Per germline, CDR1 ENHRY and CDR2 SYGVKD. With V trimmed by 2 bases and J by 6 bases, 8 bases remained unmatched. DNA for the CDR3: TGTGCCATCAGTGAGCCACCGGGGACAGGGATTAATTCACCCCTCCACTTT. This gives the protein CAISEPPGTGINSPLHF.

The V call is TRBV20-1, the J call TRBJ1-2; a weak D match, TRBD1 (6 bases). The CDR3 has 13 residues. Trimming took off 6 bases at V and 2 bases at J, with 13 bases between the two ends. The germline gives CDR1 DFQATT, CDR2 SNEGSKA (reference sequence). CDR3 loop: CSAPGQTNYGYTF. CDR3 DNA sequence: TGCAGTGCCCCAGGACAGACCAACTATGGCTACACCTTC.

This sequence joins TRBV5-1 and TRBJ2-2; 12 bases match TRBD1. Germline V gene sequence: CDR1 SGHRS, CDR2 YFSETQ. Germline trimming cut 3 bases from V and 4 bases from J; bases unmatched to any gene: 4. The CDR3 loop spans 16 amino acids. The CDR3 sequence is CASSWGQGAGTGELFF. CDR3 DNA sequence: TGCGCCAGCAGCTGGGGACAGGGGGCCGGCACCGGGGAGCTGTTTTTT.

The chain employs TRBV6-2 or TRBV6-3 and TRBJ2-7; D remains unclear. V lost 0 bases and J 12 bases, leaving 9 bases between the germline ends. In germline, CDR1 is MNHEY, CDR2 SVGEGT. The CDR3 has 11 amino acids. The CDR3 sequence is CASSYSITSYF. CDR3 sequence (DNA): TGTGCCAGCAGTTACTCGATTACGTCGTACTTC.

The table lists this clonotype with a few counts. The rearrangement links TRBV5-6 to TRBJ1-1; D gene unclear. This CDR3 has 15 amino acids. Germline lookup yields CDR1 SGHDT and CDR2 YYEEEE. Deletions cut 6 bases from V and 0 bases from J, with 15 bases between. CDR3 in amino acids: CASNAQRGMNTEAFF. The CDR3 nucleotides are TGTGCCAGCAACGCCCAGCGAGGGATGAACACTGAAGCTTTCTTT.

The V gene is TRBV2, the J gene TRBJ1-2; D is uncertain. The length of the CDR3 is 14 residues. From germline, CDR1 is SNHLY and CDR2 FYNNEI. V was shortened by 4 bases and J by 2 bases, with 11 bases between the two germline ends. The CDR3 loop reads CASSAGVGNYGYTF. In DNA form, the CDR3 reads TGTGCCAGCAGTGCCGGGGTTGGGAACTATGGCTACACCTTC.

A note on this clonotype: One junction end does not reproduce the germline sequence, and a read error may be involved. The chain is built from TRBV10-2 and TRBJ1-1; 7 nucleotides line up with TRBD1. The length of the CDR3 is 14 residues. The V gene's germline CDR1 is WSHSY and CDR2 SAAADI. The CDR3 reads CASSQDRAYTEAFF. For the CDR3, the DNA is TGTGCCAGCAGCCAAGACAGGGCCTACACTGAAGCTTTCTTT.

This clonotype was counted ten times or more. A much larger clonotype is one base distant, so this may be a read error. The CDR3 bases are TGTGCCAGCAGTGATGAAGGCCACTTAGGAGCTTTCTTT. Translated: CASSDEGHLGAFF. The chain employs TRBV2 and TRBJ1-1, with D unresolved. The CDR3 is made up of 13 amino acids. Germline V gives CDR1 SNHLY, CDR2 FYNNEI. Trimming pared 3 bases from V and 10 bases from J, leaving 15 bases between.